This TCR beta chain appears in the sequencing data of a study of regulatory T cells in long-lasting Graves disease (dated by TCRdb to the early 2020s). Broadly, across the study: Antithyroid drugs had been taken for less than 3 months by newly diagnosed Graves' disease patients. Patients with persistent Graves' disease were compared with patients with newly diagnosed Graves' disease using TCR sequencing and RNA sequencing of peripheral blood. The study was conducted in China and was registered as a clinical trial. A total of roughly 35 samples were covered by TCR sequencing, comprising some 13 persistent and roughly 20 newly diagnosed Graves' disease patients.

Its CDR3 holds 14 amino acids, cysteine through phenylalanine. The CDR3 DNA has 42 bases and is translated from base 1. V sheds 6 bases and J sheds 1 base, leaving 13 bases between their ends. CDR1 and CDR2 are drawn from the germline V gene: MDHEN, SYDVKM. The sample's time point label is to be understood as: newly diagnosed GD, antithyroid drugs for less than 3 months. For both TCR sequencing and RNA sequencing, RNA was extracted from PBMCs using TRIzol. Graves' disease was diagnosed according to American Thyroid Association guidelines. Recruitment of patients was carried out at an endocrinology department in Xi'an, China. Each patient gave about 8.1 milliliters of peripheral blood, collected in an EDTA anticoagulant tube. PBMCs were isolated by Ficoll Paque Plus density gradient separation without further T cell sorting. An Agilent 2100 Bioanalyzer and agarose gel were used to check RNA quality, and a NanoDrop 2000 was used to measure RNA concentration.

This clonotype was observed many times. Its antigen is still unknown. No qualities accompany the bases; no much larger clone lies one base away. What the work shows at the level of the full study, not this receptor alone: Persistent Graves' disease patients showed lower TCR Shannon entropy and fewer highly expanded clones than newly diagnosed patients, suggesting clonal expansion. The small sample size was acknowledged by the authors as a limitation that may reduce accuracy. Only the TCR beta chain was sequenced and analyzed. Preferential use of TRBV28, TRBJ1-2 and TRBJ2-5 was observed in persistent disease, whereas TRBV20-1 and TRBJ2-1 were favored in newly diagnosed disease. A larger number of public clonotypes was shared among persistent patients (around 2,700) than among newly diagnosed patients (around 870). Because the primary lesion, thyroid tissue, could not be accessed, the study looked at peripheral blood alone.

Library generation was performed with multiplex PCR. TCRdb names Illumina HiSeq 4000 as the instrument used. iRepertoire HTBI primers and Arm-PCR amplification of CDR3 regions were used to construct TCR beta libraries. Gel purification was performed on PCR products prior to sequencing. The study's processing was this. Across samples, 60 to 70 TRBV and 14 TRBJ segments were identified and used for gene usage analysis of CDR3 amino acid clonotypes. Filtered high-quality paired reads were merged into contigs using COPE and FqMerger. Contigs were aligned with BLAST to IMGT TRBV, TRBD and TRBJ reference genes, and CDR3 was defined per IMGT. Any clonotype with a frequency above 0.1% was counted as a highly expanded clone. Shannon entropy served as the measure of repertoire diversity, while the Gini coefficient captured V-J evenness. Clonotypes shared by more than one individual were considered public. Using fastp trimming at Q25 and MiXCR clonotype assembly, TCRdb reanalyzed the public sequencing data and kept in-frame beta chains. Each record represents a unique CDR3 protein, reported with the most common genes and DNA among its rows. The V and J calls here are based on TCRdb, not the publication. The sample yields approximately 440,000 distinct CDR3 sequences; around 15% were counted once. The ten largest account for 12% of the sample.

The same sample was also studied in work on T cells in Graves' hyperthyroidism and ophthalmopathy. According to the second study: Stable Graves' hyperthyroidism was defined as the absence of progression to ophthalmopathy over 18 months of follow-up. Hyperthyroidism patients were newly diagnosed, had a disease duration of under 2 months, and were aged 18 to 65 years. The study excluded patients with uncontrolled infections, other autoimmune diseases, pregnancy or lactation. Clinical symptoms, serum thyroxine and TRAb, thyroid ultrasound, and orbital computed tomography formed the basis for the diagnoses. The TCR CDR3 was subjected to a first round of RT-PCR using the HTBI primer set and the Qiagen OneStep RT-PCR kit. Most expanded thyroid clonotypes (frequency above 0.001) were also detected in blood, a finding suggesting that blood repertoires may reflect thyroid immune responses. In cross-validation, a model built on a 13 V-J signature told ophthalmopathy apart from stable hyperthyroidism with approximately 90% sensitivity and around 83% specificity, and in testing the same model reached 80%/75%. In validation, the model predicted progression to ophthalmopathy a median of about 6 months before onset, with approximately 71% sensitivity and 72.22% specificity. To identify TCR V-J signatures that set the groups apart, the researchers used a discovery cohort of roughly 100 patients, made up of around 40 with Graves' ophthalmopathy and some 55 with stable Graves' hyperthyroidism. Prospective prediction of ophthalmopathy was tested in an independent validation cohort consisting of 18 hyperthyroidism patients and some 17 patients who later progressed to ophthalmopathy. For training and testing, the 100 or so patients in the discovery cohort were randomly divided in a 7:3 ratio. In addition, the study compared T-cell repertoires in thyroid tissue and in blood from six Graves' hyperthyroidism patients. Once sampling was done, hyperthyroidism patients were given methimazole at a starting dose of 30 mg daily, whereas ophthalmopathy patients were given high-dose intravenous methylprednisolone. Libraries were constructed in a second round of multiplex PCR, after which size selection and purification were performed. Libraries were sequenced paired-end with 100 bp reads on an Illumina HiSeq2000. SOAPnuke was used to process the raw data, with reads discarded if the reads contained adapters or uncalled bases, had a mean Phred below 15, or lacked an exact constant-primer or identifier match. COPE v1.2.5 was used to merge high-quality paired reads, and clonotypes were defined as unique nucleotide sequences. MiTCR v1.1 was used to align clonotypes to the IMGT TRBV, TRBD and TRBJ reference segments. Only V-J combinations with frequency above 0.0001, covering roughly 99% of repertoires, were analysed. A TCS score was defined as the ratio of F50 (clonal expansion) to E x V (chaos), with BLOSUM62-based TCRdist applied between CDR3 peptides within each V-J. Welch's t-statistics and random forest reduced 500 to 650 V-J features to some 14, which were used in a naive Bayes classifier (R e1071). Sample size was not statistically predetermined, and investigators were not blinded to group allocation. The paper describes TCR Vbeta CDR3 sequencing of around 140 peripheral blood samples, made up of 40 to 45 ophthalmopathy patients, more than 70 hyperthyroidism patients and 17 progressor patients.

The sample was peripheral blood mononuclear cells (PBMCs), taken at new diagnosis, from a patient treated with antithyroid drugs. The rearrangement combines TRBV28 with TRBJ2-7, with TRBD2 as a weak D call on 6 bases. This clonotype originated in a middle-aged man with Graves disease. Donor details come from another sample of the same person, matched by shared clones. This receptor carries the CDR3 CASRMGLPSYEQYF. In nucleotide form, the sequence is TGTGCCAGCAGGATGGGACTGCCATCCTACGAGCAGTACTTC.